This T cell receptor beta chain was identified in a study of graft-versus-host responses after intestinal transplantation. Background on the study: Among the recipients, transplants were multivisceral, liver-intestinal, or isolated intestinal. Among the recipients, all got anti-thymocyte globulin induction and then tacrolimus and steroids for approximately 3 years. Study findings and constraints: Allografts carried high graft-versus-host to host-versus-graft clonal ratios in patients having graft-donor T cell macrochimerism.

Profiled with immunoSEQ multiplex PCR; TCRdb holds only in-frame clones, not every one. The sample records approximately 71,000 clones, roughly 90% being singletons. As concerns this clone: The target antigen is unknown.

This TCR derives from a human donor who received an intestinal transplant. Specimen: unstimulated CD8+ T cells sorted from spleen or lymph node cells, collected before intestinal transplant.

CDR3: CASSTRQGIRTVETQYF. The DNA of the CDR3 is TGTGCCAGCAGCACCCGACAGGGGATAAGGACCGTGGAGACCCAGTACTTC. V usage is TRBV7-6 and J usage is TRBJ2-5; TRBD1 matches 8 bases. Germline V gene lookup returns CDR1 SGHVS and CDR2 FNYEAQ. V lost 5 bases and J lost 5; bases outside the gene matches: 16. The CDR3 runs to 17 residues.